This T cell receptor beta chain derives from a study of OX40 agonist ivuxolimab in advanced cancers. Germline CDR1 reads LNHDA; CDR2 reads SQIVND (reference sequence). Between the trimmed V and J ends, which lost 11 bases and 0 bases, there was a span of 15 bases. This CDR3 region has 14 residues. Profiled with immunoSEQ multiplex PCR; TCRdb holds only in-frame clones, not every one. The table has about 96,000 clones, roughly 88% seen once. Sample: CD4+ or CD8+ T cells sorted from blood, taken in a trial of the OX40 agonist ivuxolimab. This sequence originates from an adult with an advanced solid tumor such as melanoma, head and neck, liver or kidney cancer. V is TRBV19 and J is TRBJ2-3; perhaps TRBD1 as D (6 bases). CDR3: CASQGQGSTDTQYF. DNA for the CDR3: TGTGCCTCCCAGGGGCAGGGAAGCACAGATACGCAGTATTTT. The complete variable domain, with remaining parts taken from reference TRBV19 and TRBJ2-3, reads DGGITQSPKYLFRKEGQNVTLSCEQNLNHDAMYWYRQDPGQGLRLIYYSQIVNDFQKGDIAEGYSVSREKKESFPLTVTSAQKNPTAFYLCASQGQGSTDTQYFGPGTRLTVL.